The 32 T cell receptor beta chains presented below share a single source sample, sequenced in a study of shared clonotypes between healthy human individuals. Sequencing was performed with immunoSEQ multiplex PCR; in TCRdb, only in-frame clones are kept and a portion is missing. The table includes about 1 million clones, roughly 80% detected once. The specimen sequenced was memory CD4+ T cells sorted from blood. Subset reported: CD45RA-negative fraction. Source of these receptors: a man between 18 and 35 years old in good health.

The table lists this clone with a count of one. The V gene is TRBV4-1, the J gene TRBJ1-2; D perhaps matches TRBD1 (5 bases). CDR1 and CDR2 from the germline V gene are MGHRA and YSYEKL. The V end was cut by 0 bases, the J end by 5 bases, with 16 bases between. The CDR3 has 16 amino acids. The DNA of the CDR3 is TGCGCCAGCAGCCAAGATATCACGGGGGGTTGGTATGGCTACACCTTC. As protein: CASSQDITGGWYGYTF.

Regarding this clone: Other DNA sequences within the sample encode an identical CDR3. The chain is built from TRBV5-1 and TRBJ2-2; possibly TRBD2 for D (5 bases). Deletions cut 1 base from V and 5 bases from J, with 9 bases between. CDR1 SGHRS and CDR2 YFSETQ come from the germline V gene. The CDR3 runs 14 residues. This CDR3 reads CASSLLAGTGELFF. The CDR3 nucleotides read TGCGCCAGCAGCTTGCTAGCAGGTACCGGGGAGCTGTTTTTT.

The V call is TRBV2, the J call TRBJ1-1; 7 bases are shared with TRBD1. V lost 11 bases and J lost 3; bases outside the gene matches: 9. The CDR3 is 13 residues long. From germline, CDR1 is SNHLY and CDR2 FYNNEI. For the CDR3, the DNA is TGTGCCGGTCGTGGAACAGGGGACACTGAAGCTTTCTTT. Translated, it gives CAGRGTGDTEAFF.

The J gene is TRBJ1-2, the V gene TRBV15; TRBD1 aligns across 10 bases. Per germline, CDR1 LNHNV and CDR2 YYDKDF (reference sequence). The CDR3 has 16 amino acids. Trimming removed 5 bases from V and 8 bases from J; junction bases left unmatched: 14. CDR3 amino acids: CATSGGPGQGEGGYTF. CDR3 in DNA: TGTGCCACCAGCGGGGGCCCCGGACAGGGGGAGGGAGGCTACACCTTC.

The chain has TRBV7-9 and TRBJ1-4; D is possibly TRBD1 (5 bases). There are 15 residues in the CDR3. V was shortened by 1 base and J by 7 bases, with 13 bases between the two germline ends. CDR1 SEHNR and CDR2 FQNEAQ come from the germline V gene (reference sequence). CDR3 DNA: TGTGCCAGCAGCTTAGTATCCCCCGGGGGTGAAAAACTGTTTTTT. This encodes CASSLVSPGGEKLFF.

The rearrangement links TRBV5-8 to TRBJ1-2; D call uncertain. This CDR3 has 14 amino acids. Germline CDR1 reads SGHTS; CDR2 reads YDEGEE. Trimming shortened V by 0 bases and J by 4 bases, and 10 bases separated the two germline ends. The CDR3 nucleotides are TGTGCCAGCAGCTTGGCCGAGTCAGTCTATGGCTACACCTTC. It translates to CASSLAESVYGYTF.

The genes are TRBV12-5 and TRBJ1-2, with a tentative D call TRBD1 (6 bases). The CDR3 extends over 14 amino acids. The germline V gene has CDR1 LGHNT and CDR2 FRNRAP. Between the trimmed V and J ends, which lost 4 bases and 8 bases, there was a span of 17 bases. CDR3 region: CASGSSVRGAGYTF. The CDR3 DNA sequence: TGTGCTAGTGGTTCGTCGGTGCGGGGGGCAGGCTACACCTTC.

V is TRBV5-8 and J is TRBJ2-5; D unclear. The CDR3 sequence is 14 residues long. Trimming pared 4 bases from V and 5 bases from J, leaving 15 bases between. CDR1 is SGHTS and CDR2 is YDEGEE in the germline V gene. CDR3 nucleotides: TGTGCCAGCAGCCCTCAGTATGGTGCGGAGACCCAGTACTTC. Translation: CASSPQYGAETQYF.

The CDR3 is CASSAELGRNYGYTF. The CDR3 nucleotides read TGTGCCAGCAGCGCTGAGTTGGGACGGAACTATGGCTACACCTTC. The chain uses TRBV7-3 and TRBJ1-2, with a possible D match to TRBD1 (5 bases). This CDR3 comprises 15 residues. The V and J ends lost 5 bases and 2 bases respectively, with 15 bases between them. Germline V gene lookup returns CDR1 SGHTA and CDR2 FQGTGA. Together with reference TRBV7-3 and TRBJ1-2, the CDR3 gives the full variable domain: GAGVSQTPSNKVTEKGKYVELRCDPISGHTALYWYRQSLGQGPEFLIYFQGTGAADDSGLPNDRFFAVRPEGSVSTLKIQRTERGDSAVYLCASSAELGRNYGYTFGSGTRLTVV.

This rearrangement joins TRBV19 to TRBJ1-5; 7 bases are shared with TRBD1. Per the germline V gene, CDR1 is LNHDA and CDR2 is SQIVND (reference sequence). The CDR3 length is 16 residues. The trim removed 3 bases at V and 0 bases at J, leaving 5 bases unmatched. The CDR3 here is CASSIGTAYSNQPQHF. The CDR3 DNA follows: TGTGCCAGTAGTATCGGGACAGCGTATAGCAATCAGCCCCAGCATTTT.

J is TRBJ2-1 and V is TRBV7-2; 7 bases fit TRBD2. CDR1 SGHTA and CDR2 FQGNSA come from the germline V gene. The V gene end was trimmed by 11 bases and the J gene end by 5 bases; junction bases not matched to a gene: 12. CDR3 length equals 14 residues. CDR3 DNA: TGTGCCCTAGCGGCGGGAGTAGTCGACAATGAGCAGTTCTTC. As protein: CALAAGVVDNEQFF.

The genes are TRBV29-1 and TRBJ2-7; D gene uncertain. This CDR3 is 10 amino acids long. Germline values: CDR1 SQVTM, CDR2 ANQGSEA. The V end was cut by 4 bases, the J end by 6 bases, with 7 bases between. CDR3 in amino acids: CSVVTPEQYF. CDR3 in DNA: TGCAGCGTTGTAACCCCCGAGCAGTACTTC.

This chain connects TRBV9 to TRBJ2-1; 8 bases fit TRBD1. The CDR3 length is 15 residues. Trimming removed 4 bases from V and 7 bases from J; junction bases left unmatched: 10. Germline CDR1 SGDLS, CDR2 YYNGEE. CDR3 DNA sequence: TGTGCCAGCAGCACCCGGACAGGGAGCGGTAATGAGCAGTTCTTC. This translates into CASSTRTGSGNEQFF. The full variable domain, completed using reference TRBV9 and TRBJ2-1, is DSGVTQTPKHLITATGQRVTLRCSPRSGDLSVYWYQQSLDQGLQFLIQYYNGEERAKGNILERFSAQQFPDLHSELNLSSLELGDSALYFCASSTRTGSGNEQFFGPGTRLTVL.

The J gene is TRBJ2-1, the V gene TRBV7-9; D call uncertain. CDR1 SEHNR and CDR2 FQNEAQ come from the germline V gene (reference sequence). V lost 5 bases and J lost 2, with 19 bases in between. The CDR3 runs to 17 residues. DNA for the CDR3: TGTGCCAGCAGCCCACTGGGAATAGTAAGGGCCTACAATGAGCAGTTCTTC. This sequence encodes CASSPLGIVRAYNEQFF.

The sample holds a few counts of this clone. The rearrangement joins TRBV30 to TRBJ1-4; D is possibly TRBD1 (5 bases). Looked up from germline, CDR1 is GTSNPN and CDR2 is SVGIG (reference sequence). Trimming stripped 6 bases from V and 7 bases from J, with 15 bases between. The CDR3 runs to 13 residues. For the CDR3, the DNA is TGTGCCTGCGCCTCTTCAGGGCGTGAAAAACTGTTTTTT. Amino acids: CACASSGREKLFF. The full variable domain, completed using reference TRBV30 and TRBJ1-4, is SQTIHQWPATLVQPVGSPLSLECTVEGTSNPNLYWYRQAAGRGLQLLFYSVGIGQISSEVPQNLSASRPQDRQFILSSKKLLLSDSGFYLCACASSGREKLFFGSGTQLSVL.

CDR3 region: CATSVGQGGNTIYF. Written as DNA, the CDR3 is TGTGCCACCAGCGTCGGACAGGGTGGAAACACCATATATTTT. The rearrangement links TRBV15 to TRBJ1-3; 8 nucleotides agree with TRBD1. The germline V gene encodes CDR1 LNHNV and CDR2 YYDKDF (reference sequence). V dropped 5 bases and J dropped 3; count of bases not matched to a gene: 3. The CDR3 extends over 14 amino acids. Based on the CDR3 plus reference TRBV15 and TRBJ1-3, the full variable domain is DAMVIQNPRYQVTQFGKPVTLSCSQTLNHNVMYWYQQKSSQAPKLLFHYYDKDFNNEADTPDNFQSRRPNTSFCFLDIRSPGLGDTAMYLCATSVGQGGNTIYFGEGSWLTVV.

The chain links TRBV6-5 to TRBJ1-2; 8 bases align to TRBD1. This CDR3 is built from 14 residues. With V trimmed by 2 bases and J by 6 bases, 5 bases remained unmatched. Looked up from germline, CDR1 is MNHEY and CDR2 is SVGAGI. Written as DNA, the CDR3 is TGTGCCAGCAGTTACACAGGGGGGCTGAATGGCTACACCTTC. Translating it yields CASSYTGGLNGYTF.

The chain uses TRBV6-5 and TRBJ2-2, with D uncertain. The V gene lost 0 bases and the J gene lost 1 base, with 6 bases spanning the gap. CDR1 is MNHEY, CDR2 SVGAGI, per germline. This CDR3 has 15 amino acids. The CDR3 spells CASSYSIQNTGELFF. CDR3 nucleotide sequence: TGTGCCAGCAGTTACTCAATACAGAACACCGGGGAGCTGTTTTTT.

The V call is TRBV15, the J call TRBJ2-7; D unclear. Trimming removed 1 base from V and 0 bases from J, with 7 bases in between. Germline V gives CDR1 LNHNV, CDR2 YYDKDF (reference sequence). The CDR3 is 14 residues long. In nucleotides, the CDR3 is TGTGCCACCAGCAGAGGCGTCGACTCCTACGAGCAGTACTTC. Residues: CATSRGVDSYEQYF.

The chain has TRBV5-1 and TRBJ1-2; D unresolved. This CDR3 comprises 14 residues. Deletions cut 0 bases from V and 2 bases from J, with 8 bases between. The V gene's germline CDR1 is SGHRS and CDR2 YFSETQ. CDR3 coding DNA: TGCGCCAGCAGCTTGGCGGCGGAGAACTATGGCTACACCTTC. Its protein is CASSLAAENYGYTF.

As regards this clone: This sample also contains other DNA sequences that code for the same CDR3. The rearrangement uses TRBV7-9 and TRBJ2-3, with D uncertain. The germline V gene has CDR1 SEHNR and CDR2 FQNEAQ (reference sequence). Trimming stripped 1 base from V and 0 bases from J, with 8 bases between. The CDR3 extends over 15 amino acids. The CDR3 DNA reads as TGTGCCAGCAGCTTAGGCGGCACCAGCACAGATACGCAGTATTTT. As protein: CASSLGGTSTDTQYF.

This clone showed up just a few times. The genes are TRBV4-3 and TRBJ2-7; 7 nucleotides align to TRBD1. Trimming at V came to 0 bases and at J to 6 bases, leaving 5 bases not matched to a gene. CDR3 length: 14 amino acids. Germline-derived CDR1 and CDR2 are LGHNA and YSLEER. The CDR3 region has the DNA TGCGCCAGCAGCCAAGACCCTTACAGGGGCGAGCAGTACTTC. Its translation: CASSQDPYRGEQYF.

The chain carries TRBV7-8 and TRBJ2-2, with D possibly TRBD2 on 6 matching bases. Germline V gives CDR1 SGHVS, CDR2 FQNEAQ. Trimming took off 0 bases at V and 6 bases at J, with 14 bases between the two ends. This CDR3 contains 16 residues. CDR3 nucleotides: TGTGCCAGCAGCTTAGCGCGGGGCAGGGAAGCCGGGGAGCTGTTTTTT. It specifies CASSLARGREAGELFF.

The chain joins TRBV30 to TRBJ2-5; D call uncertain. Germline V gives CDR1 GTSNPN, CDR2 SVGIG (reference sequence). CDR3 length: 15 amino acids. V lost 1 base, J lost 3 bases, and 15 bases lay in between. The CDR3 sequence is CAWSENGPPKETQYF. CDR3 DNA: TGTGCCTGGAGTGAAAATGGGCCCCCCAAAGAGACCCAGTACTTC.

This clone was seen once. The J gene is TRBJ2-7, the V gene TRBV5-1; D not certain. There are 13 residues in the CDR3. V was pared by 7 bases and J by 0 bases, with 11 bases between. Per germline, CDR1 SGHRS and CDR2 YFSETQ. In DNA, the CDR3 is TGCGCCAGCCGCCCCCCTAGCTCCTACGAGCAGTACTTC. This translates into CASRPPSSYEQYF.

As to this clone: A read error may explain this, as a much larger clone is one base away. V is TRBV21-1 and J is TRBJ2-3. TRBV21-1 is a listed pseudogene. There are 12 residues in the CDR3. The CDR3 DNA sequence: TGTGCCAGCAGCCAGCGCACAGATACGCAGTATTTT. It specifies CASSQRTDTQYF.

V and J are TRBV10-3 and TRBJ1-3; TRBD1 is a possible D gene (6 bases). Trimming stripped 6 bases from V and 2 bases from J, with 11 bases between. CDR1 and CDR2 (germline): ENHRY, SYGVKD. CDR3 size: 14 residues. CDR3 nucleotides: TGTGCCATCAGGGAGACAGGCACTGGAAACACCATATATTTT. Translating it yields CAIRETGTGNTIYF.

Here the CDR3 DNA reads TGTGCCAGCAGCCCCCGTCGGTTTGGGCCAGATACGCAGTATTTT. Its protein product is CASSPRRFGPDTQYF. The rearrangement uses TRBV7-9 and TRBJ2-3; no reliable D call. Germline assignment: CDR1 SEHNR and CDR2 FQNEAQ (reference sequence). V was cut by 5 bases and J by 4 bases, with 16 bases left in between. This CDR3 region has 15 residues.

As concerns this clone: Other DNA sequences in the sample encode the same CDR3. V is TRBV7-3 and J is TRBJ2-1, with 15 bases that match TRBD2. The V gene's germline CDR1 is SGHTA and CDR2 FQGTGA. The V gene end was trimmed by 4 bases and the J gene end by 6 bases; junction bases not matched to a gene: 1. The CDR3 consists of 15 residues. The DNA of the CDR3 is TGTGCCAGCAGCTCGGGACTAGCGGGGGGCAATGAGCAGTTCTTC. The encoded protein is CASSSGLAGGNEQFF.

This sequence joins TRBV10-3 and TRBJ1-5; D ambiguous. With 8 bases removed from V and 5 bases from J, the gap between germline ends came to 13 bases. Germline V gene sequence: CDR1 ENHRY, CDR2 SYGVKD. The CDR3 contains 13 residues. CDR3 coding DNA: TGTGCCATCTCCTTAGGCGGGGATCAGCCCCAGCATTTT. It translates to CAISLGGDQPQHF.

About this clone: Other DNA sequences in this specimen translate into the identical CDR3. This rearrangement joins TRBV11-2 to TRBJ2-1; D unclear. The CDR3 totals 15 residues. Germline V gene lookup returns CDR1 SGHAT and CDR2 FQNNGV. With 0 bases removed from V and 0 bases from J, the gap between germline ends came to 6 bases. The CDR3 DNA reads as TGTGCCAGCAGCTTAGATGGGTACTCCTACAATGAGCAGTTCTTC. As protein: CASSLDGYSYNEQFF.

The CDR3 is CASKRGDQETQYF. The CDR3 nucleotides are TGTGCCAGTAAGCGGGGGGACCAAGAGACCCAGTACTTC. This chain uses TRBV19 with TRBJ2-5; 9 bases agree with TRBD2. The CDR3 totals 13 residues. The germline gives CDR1 LNHDA, CDR2 SQIVND (reference sequence). The V gene end was trimmed by 7 bases and the J gene end by 0 bases; junction bases not matched to a gene: 0.